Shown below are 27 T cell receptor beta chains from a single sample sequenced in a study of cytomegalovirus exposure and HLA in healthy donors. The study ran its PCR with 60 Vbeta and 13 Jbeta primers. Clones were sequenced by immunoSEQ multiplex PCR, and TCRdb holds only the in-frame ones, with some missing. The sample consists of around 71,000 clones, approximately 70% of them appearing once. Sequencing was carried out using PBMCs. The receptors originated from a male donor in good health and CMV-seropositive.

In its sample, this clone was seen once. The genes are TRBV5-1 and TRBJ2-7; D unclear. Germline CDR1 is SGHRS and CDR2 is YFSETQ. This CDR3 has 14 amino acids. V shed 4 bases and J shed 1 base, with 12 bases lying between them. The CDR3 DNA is TGCGCCAGCAGCAGAAATACAGATTCCTACGAGCAGTACTTC. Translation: CASSRNTDSYEQYF.

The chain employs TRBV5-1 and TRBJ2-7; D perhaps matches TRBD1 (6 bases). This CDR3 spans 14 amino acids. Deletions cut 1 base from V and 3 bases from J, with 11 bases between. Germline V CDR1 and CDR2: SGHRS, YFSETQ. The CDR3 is CASSLLVDSYEQYF. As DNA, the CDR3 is TGCGCCAGCAGCTTGCTAGTGGACAGCTACGAGCAGTACTTC.

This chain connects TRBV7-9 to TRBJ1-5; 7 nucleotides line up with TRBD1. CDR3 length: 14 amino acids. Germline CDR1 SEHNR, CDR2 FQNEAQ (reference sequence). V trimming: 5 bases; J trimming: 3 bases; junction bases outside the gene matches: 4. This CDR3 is CASSLGQHNQPQHF. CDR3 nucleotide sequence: TGTGCCAGCAGCCTGGGACAGCACAATCAGCCCCAGCATTTT.

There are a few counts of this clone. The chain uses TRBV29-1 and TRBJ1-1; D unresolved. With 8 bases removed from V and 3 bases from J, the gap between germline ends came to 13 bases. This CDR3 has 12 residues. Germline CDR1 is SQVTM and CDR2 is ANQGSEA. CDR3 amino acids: CSFKRVDTEAFF. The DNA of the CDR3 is TGCAGCTTCAAGAGGGTGGACACTGAAGCTTTCTTT.

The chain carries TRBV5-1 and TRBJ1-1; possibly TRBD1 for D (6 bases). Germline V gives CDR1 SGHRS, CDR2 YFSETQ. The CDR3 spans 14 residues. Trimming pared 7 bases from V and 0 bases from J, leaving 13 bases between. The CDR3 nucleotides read TGCGCCAGCGGTTTGCGACAGGTGAACACTGAAGCTTTCTTT. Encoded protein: CASGLRQVNTEAFF.

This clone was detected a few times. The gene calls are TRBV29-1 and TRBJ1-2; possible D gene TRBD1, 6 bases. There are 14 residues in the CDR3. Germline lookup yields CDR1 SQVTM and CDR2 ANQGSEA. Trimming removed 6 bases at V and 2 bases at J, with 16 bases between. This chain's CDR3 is CSVFGGALNYGYTF. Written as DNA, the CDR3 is TGCAGCGTGTTCGGGGGGGCGCTCAACTATGGCTACACCTTC.

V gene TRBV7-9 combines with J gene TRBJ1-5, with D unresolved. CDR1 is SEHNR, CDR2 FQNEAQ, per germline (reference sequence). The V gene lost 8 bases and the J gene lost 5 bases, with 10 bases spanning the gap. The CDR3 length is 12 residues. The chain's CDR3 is CASALGYQPQHF. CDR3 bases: TGTGCCAGCGCTCTCGGGTATCAGCCCCAGCATTTT.

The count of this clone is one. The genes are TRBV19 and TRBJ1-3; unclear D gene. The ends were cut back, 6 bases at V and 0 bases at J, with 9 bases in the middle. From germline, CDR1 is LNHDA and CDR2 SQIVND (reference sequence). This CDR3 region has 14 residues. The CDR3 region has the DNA TGTGCCAGTAGCGAACAGTCCTCTGGAAACACCATATATTTT. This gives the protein CASSEQSSGNTIYF.

The CDR3 DNA sequence: TGTGCCAGCACCGTACAGAACACCTACGAGCAGTACTTC. It specifies CASTVQNTYEQYF. V usage is TRBV7-9 and J usage is TRBJ2-7; D is uncertain. The ends were cut back, 7 bases at V and 2 bases at J, with 12 bases in the middle. CDR1 SEHNR and CDR2 FQNEAQ come from the germline V gene (reference sequence). The CDR3 length is 13 residues.

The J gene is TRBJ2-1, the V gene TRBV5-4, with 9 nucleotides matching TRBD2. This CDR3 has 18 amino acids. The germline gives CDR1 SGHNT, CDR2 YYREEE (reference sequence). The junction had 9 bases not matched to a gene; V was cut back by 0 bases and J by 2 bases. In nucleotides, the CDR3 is TGTGCCAGCAGCTTGGTCTTTGGCGGGAGGGCCGCCTACAATGAGCAGTTCTTC. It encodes CASSLVFGGRAAYNEQFF.

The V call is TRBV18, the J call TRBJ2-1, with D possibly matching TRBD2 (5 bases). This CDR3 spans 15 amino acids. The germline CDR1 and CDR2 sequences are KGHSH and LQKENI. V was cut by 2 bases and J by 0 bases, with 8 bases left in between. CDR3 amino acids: CASSPNRGSYNEQFF. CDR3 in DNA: TGTGCCAGCTCACCAAATCGGGGCTCCTACAATGAGCAGTTCTTC.

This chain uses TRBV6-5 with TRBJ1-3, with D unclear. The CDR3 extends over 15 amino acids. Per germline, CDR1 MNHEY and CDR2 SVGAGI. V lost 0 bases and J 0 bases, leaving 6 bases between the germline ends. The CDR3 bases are TGTGCCAGCAGTTACTCCCGGGGCTCTGGAAACACCATATATTTT. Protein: CASSYSRGSGNTIYF.

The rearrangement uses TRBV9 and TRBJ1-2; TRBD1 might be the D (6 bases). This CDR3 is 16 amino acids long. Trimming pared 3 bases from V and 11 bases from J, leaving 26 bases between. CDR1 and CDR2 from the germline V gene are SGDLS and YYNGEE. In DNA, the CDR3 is TGTGCCAGCAGCGACTCAATCGAAGGGGGTTGGTCAGAGTACACCTTC. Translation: CASSDSIEGGWSEYTF. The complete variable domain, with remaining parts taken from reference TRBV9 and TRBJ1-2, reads DSGVTQTPKHLITATGQRVTLRCSPRSGDLSVYWYQQSLDQGLQFLIQYYNGEERAKGNILERFSAQQFPDLHSELNLSSLELGDSALYFCASSDSIEGGWSEYTFGSGTRLTVV.

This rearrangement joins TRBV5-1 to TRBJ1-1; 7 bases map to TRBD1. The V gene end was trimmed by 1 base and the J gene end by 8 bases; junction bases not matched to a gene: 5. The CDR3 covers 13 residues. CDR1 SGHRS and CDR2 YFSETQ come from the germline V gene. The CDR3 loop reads CASSLTPGQEAFF. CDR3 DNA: TGCGCCAGCAGCTTGACACCGGGACAGGAAGCTTTCTTT.

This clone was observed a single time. The CDR3 DNA reads TGTGCCAGCAGCGATCCCCAGGGCGCCGGCTTTAACTATGGCTACACCTTC. Translation: CASSDPQGAGFNYGYTF. This chain uses TRBV11-2 with TRBJ1-2; the D gene is possibly TRBD1 (5 bases). In germline, CDR1 is SGHAT, CDR2 FQNNGV. V lost 5 bases and J 1 base, leaving 20 bases between the germline ends. The CDR3 loop spans 17 amino acids.

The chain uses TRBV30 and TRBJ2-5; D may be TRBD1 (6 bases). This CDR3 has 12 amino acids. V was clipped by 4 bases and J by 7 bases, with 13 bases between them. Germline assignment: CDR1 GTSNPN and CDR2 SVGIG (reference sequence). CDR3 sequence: CAWNLQGRTQYF. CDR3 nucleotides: TGTGCCTGGAACTTACAGGGTCGGACCCAGTACTTC.

The CDR3 here is CASSPRTVMETQYF. The CDR3 nucleotides read TGTGCCAGCTCACCTCGGACAGTCATGGAGACCCAGTACTTC. V usage is TRBV18 and J usage is TRBJ2-5, with D perhaps matching TRBD1 (6 bases). V lost 3 bases and J 5 bases, leaving 13 bases between the germline ends. This CDR3 is built from 14 residues. Germline values: CDR1 KGHSH, CDR2 LQKENI.

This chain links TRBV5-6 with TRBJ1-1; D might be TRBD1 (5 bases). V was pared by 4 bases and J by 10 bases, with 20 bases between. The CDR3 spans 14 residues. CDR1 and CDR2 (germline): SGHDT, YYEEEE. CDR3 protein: CASSRLGPGDAAFF. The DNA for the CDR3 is TGTGCCAGCAGCCGCTTGGGGCCCGGCGATGCAGCTTTCTTT.

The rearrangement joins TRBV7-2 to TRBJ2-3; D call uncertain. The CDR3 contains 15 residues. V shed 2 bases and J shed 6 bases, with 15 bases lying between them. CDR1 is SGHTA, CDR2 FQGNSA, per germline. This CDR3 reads CASSLFGGVGDTQYF. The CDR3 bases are TGTGCCAGCAGCTTATTTGGCGGAGTAGGCGATACGCAGTATTTT.

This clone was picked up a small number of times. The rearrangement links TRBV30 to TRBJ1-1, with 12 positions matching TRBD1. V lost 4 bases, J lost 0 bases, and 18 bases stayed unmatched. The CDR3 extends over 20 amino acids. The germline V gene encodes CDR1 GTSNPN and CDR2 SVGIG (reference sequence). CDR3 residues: CAWTPRRSGTGGFMNTEAFF. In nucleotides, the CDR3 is TGTGCCTGGACCCCTCGCAGGTCAGGGACAGGGGGCTTCATGAACACTGAAGCTTTCTTT.

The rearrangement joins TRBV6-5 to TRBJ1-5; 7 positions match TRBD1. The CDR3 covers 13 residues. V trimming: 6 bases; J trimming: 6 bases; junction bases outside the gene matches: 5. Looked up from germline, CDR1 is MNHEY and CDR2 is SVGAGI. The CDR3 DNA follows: TGTGCCAGCAGCCCGACAGGGACTCAGCCCCAGCATTTT. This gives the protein CASSPTGTQPQHF.

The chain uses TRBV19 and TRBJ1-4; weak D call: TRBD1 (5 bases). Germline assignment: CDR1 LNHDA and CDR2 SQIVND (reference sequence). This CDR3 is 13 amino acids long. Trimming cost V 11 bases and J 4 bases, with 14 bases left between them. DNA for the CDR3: TGTGCCGCCAGGACACGAAATAATGAAAAACTGTTTTTT. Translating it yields CAARTRNNEKLFF.

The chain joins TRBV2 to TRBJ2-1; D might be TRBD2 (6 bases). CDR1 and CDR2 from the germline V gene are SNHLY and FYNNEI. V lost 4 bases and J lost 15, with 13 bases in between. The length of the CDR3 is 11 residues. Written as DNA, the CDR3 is TGTGCCAGCAGTGGGACTACAGTCCCGTTCTTC. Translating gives CASSGTTVPFF.

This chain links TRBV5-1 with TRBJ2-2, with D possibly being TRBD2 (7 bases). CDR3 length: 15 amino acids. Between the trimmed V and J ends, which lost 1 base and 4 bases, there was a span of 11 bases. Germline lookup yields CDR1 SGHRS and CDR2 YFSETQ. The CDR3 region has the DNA TGCGCCAGCAGCTTGCCGGGGGGCGGCACCGGGGAGCTGTTTTTT. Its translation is CASSLPGGGTGELFF.

The DNA of the CDR3 is TGTGCCTGGAGTGTAGAGGGACAGGGGGGTGAAAAACTGTTTTTT. It codes for CAWSVEGQGGEKLFF. The V gene is TRBV30, the J gene TRBJ1-4, with 11 bases matching TRBD1. Trimming took 0 bases from V and 7 from J; bases not matched to a gene: 4. Germline CDR1 is GTSNPN and CDR2 is SVGIG (reference sequence). The CDR3 has 15 amino acids.

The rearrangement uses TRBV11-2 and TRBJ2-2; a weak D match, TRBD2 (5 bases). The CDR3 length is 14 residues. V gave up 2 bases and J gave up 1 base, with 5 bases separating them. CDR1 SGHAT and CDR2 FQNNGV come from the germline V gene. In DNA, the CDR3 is TGTGCCAGCAGCTTACGGGGGAACACCGGGGAGCTGTTTTTT. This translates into CASSLRGNTGELFF.

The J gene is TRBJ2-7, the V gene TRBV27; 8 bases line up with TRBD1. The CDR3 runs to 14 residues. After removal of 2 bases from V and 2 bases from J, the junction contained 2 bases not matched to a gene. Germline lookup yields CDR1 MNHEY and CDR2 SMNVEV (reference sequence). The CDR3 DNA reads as TGTGCCAGCAGTTTAAGGACAGGGCCCTACGAGCAGTACTTC. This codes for CASSLRTGPYEQYF.